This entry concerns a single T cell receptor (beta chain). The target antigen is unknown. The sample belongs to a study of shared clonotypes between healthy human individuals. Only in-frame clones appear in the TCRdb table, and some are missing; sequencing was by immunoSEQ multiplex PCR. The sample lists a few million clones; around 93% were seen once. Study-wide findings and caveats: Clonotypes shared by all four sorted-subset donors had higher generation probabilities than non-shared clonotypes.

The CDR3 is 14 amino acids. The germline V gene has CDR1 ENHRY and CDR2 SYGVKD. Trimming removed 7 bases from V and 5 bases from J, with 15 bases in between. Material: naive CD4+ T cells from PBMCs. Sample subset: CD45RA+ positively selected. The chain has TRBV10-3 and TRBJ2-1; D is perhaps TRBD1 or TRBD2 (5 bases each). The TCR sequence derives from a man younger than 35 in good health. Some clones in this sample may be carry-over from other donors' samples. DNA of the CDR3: TGTGCCATCAAAACGGGAACAGGCGACAATGAGCAGTTCTTC. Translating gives CAIKTGTGDNEQFF.